The 26 T cell receptor beta chains presented below share a single source sample, sequenced in a study of T cell clonality in common variable immunodeficiency. TCRdb's table, derived via immunoSEQ multiplex PCR, lists solely in-frame clones and lacks some. The table lists 40,000 to 65,000 clones, with no singletons. Source material: peripheral blood mononuclear cells. The origin of the receptors is a person between 18 and 69 years old in good health.

This clone was detected ten times or more. Read sequence stops 3 residues before the CDR3 end, and the germline J gene provides the missing end. The V and J genes are TRBV5-1 and TRBJ1-2; 7 positions agree with TRBD1. The CDR3 runs 14 residues. CDR1 is SGHRS and CDR2 is YFSETQ in the germline V gene. CDR3 sequence reads: CASRRPGQPGGYTF. The sequenced part of the CDR3 DNA is TGCGCCAGCAGACGCCCGGGACAGCCTGGGGGC.

This clone was seen repeatedly, ten times or more. The sequenced fragment ends 3 residues before the CDR3 boundary, so the rest is inferred from the germline J gene. The chain uses TRBV7-9 and TRBJ2-5; D may be TRBD1 (5 bases). The CDR3 contains 14 residues. V shed 5 bases and J shed 4 bases, with 14 bases lying between them. In germline, CDR1 is SEHNR, CDR2 FQNEAQ (reference sequence). The CDR3 DNA, read in part, is TGTGCCAGCAGCACCAGGGTCAGGACAGAGACC. It codes for CASSTRVRTET. The entire CDR3 sequence reads CASSTRVRTETQYF.

The table lists this clone with many counts. From the germline J gene comes the end of the CDR3, since the read stops 3 residues before it. The chain carries TRBV30 and TRBJ2-7; the match to TRBD1 covers 7 bases. Germline V gene lookup returns CDR1 GTSNPN and CDR2 SVGIG (reference sequence). J lost 1 base, V lost 1 base, and 4 bases had no gene match. CDR3 size: 14 residues. CDR3 DNA (partial): TGTGCCTGGAGTGGCCAGACAGGGTCCTACGAG. Encoded protein: CAWSGQTGSYE. The full CDR3 protein is CAWSGQTGSYEQYF.

This clone has a count of ten or more. From the germline J gene comes the end of the CDR3, since the read stops 3 residues before it. The V call is TRBV6-1, the J call TRBJ2-1; a possible D gene is TRBD2 (6 bases). The V end was cut by 4 bases, the J end by 6 bases, with 19 bases between. This CDR3 is 16 amino acids long. CDR1 is MNHNS and CDR2 is SASEGT in the germline V gene. The part of the CDR3 DNA that was read is TGTGCCAGCAGTGCTGATCCGGGACTCGCGGCCAATGAG. Protein product: CASSADPGLAANE. In full, the CDR3 is CASSADPGLAANEQFF.

This clone has at least ten counts. From the germline J gene comes the end of the CDR3, since the read stops 3 residues before it. This chain links TRBV2 with TRBJ1-1; the D is unclear. The germline gives CDR1 SNHLY, CDR2 FYNNEI. V shed 6 bases and J shed 0 bases, with 14 bases lying between them. This CDR3 is built from 15 residues. The CDR3 bases that were read are TGTGCCAGCAGCTCAGCGCTTGCAATGAACACTGAA. It yields the protein CASSSALAMNTE. The whole CDR3 sequence reads CASSSALAMNTEAFF.

Ten or more counts support this clone. The read halts 3 residues ahead of the CDR3 end, with the missing end drawn from the germline J gene. The chain recombines TRBV2 with TRBJ1-4; tentatively, D is TRBD1 (5 bases). The ends were cut back, 10 bases at V and 4 bases at J, with 10 bases in the middle. The CDR3 is 12 amino acids. Per the germline V gene, CDR1 is SNHLY and CDR2 is FYNNEI. The CDR3 DNA, read in part, is TGTGCCACCCGAGGGGTTAATGAAAAA. Encoded protein: CATRGVNEK. The CDR3 reads in full as CATRGVNEKLFF.

Points on this clone: The missing CDR3 end, 3 residues past where the read stops, is filled in from the germline J gene. V is TRBV7-9 and J is TRBJ2-1; 9 positions match TRBD2. This CDR3 spans 14 amino acids. The V gene end was trimmed by 4 bases and the J gene end by 8 bases; junction bases not matched to a gene: 6. The germline gives CDR1 SEHNR, CDR2 FQNEAQ (reference sequence). CDR3 sequence reads: CASSYGAGGDEQFF. CDR3 DNA (partial): TGTGCCAGCAGCTACGGGGCGGGGGGGGATGAG.

The table lists this clone with many counts. The read terminates 3 residues before the CDR3 end, so the remaining end is supplied by the germline J gene. V gene TRBV27 combines with J gene TRBJ2-3, with D possibly matching TRBD1 (6 bases). Trimming stripped 5 bases from V and 0 bases from J, with 12 bases between. This CDR3 is 15 amino acids long. The V gene's germline CDR1 is MNHEY and CDR2 SMNVEV (reference sequence). The CDR3 region is CASSRPGASTDTQYF. The sequenced part of the CDR3 DNA is TGTGCCAGCAGTAGGCCAGGGGCTAGCACAGATACG.

This clone appeared many times. One end of the junction does not line up with germline, which may come from a read error. The read stops 3 residues short of the end of the CDR3; the missing end is completed from the germline J gene. This chain uses TRBV4-2 with TRBJ2-3; 10 bases fit TRBD1. The CDR3 is 16 residues long. Germline assignment: CDR1 LGHNA and CDR2 YNFKEQ. CDR3 region: CASSPRTGGSTDTQYF. The CDR3 bases that were read are TGCGCCAGCAGCCCTCGGACAGGGGGAAGCACAGATACG.

This clone was observed a handful of times. The sequence runs out 3 residues before the end of the CDR3; the remainder is reconstructed from the germline J gene. The V and J genes are TRBV7-9 and TRBJ1-5; D gene ambiguous. The CDR3 sequence is 14 residues long. Germline V lookup: CDR1 SEHNR, CDR2 FQNEAQ (reference sequence). Trimming pared 1 base from V and 4 bases from J, leaving 8 bases between. The CDR3 region is CASSLGPENQPQHF. The part of the CDR3 DNA that was read is TGTGCCAGCAGCTTAGGCCCAGAGAATCAGCCC.

Regarding this clone: The missing CDR3 end, 3 residues past where the read stops, is filled in from the germline J gene. The chain employs TRBV7-9 and TRBJ1-2; TRBD1 might be the D (6 bases). This CDR3 region has 15 residues. The germline CDR1 and CDR2 sequences are SEHNR and FQNEAQ (reference sequence). CDR3 DNA (partial): TGTGCCAGCAGCCGTGGCGGGACATACTCCTACGAC. Translation gives CASSRGGTYSYD. The whole CDR3 region reads CASSRGGTYSYDYTF.

This clone has ten or more counts. A junction boundary mismatches the germline segment, possibly from a read error. The CDR3 is cut off 3 residues early in the read; its end comes from the germline J gene. The V gene is TRBV4-2, the J gene TRBJ2-7, with D possibly TRBD2 on 5 matching bases. The CDR3 extends over 14 amino acids. CDR1 and CDR2 (germline): LGHNA, YNFKEQ. CDR3 in amino acids: CASSQEVASYEQYF. CDR3 DNA, as far as it was read: TGCGCCAGCAGCCAAGAGGTAGCGAGCTACGAG.

A word on this clone: The read gets to within 3 residues of the CDR3 end, and the germline J gene fills in the rest. V gene TRBV11-2 combines with J gene TRBJ2-3; 9 positions match TRBD1. The CDR3 is 15 residues long. Germline V gene data show CDR1 as SGHAT and CDR2 as FQNNGV. The part of the CDR3 DNA that was read is TGTGCCAGCAGCTTATGGGACAGGGACAAAGAGACG. Translated: CASSLWDRDKET. The whole CDR3 protein reads CASSLWDRDKETQYF.

Comment on this clone: Read data end 3 residues before the CDR3 end; the end is taken from the germline J gene. The J gene is TRBJ1-2, the V gene TRBV7-6; the D is unclear. CDR1 SGHVS and CDR2 FNYEAQ come from the germline V gene. CDR3 size: 14 residues. Partial CDR3 DNA: TGTGCCAGCAGCTTAGTGCCCCGCACAGATACC. Protein sequence: CASSLVPRTDT. The complete CDR3 reads CASSLVPRTDTYTF.

Turning to this clone: At one end, the junction sequence differs from germline, possibly due to a read error. With the read ending 3 residues before the CDR3 end, the germline J gene is used to fill in that end. V gene TRBV19 combines with J gene TRBJ2-7; 10 nucleotides agree with TRBD2. Germline V gene sequence: CDR1 LNHDA, CDR2 SQIVND (reference sequence). The CDR3 is 15 amino acids. The CDR3 bases that were read are TGTGCCGGTAGTTCTAGCGGGAGCCGATACTACGAG. Translating it yields CAGSSSGSRYYE. The entire CDR3 sequence reads CAGSSSGSRYYEQYF.

At least ten counts were recorded for this clone. The DNA ends 3 residues before the CDR3 does, and the rest of the CDR3 is filled in from the germline J gene. J is TRBJ1-5 and V is TRBV7-2; D is possibly TRBD1 (6 bases). The CDR3 runs to 14 residues. Germline CDR1 reads SGHTA; CDR2 reads FQGNSA. Trimming pared 2 bases from V and 5 bases from J, leaving 10 bases between. The covered CDR3 bases are TGTGCCAGCAGCTTACTTCAGGGGTATCAGCCC. Translated, it gives CASSLLQGYQP. The whole CDR3 is CASSLLQGYQPQHF.

This clone was counted between two and nine times. Read coverage stops 3 residues before the CDR3 terminus; the germline J gene supplies the remainder. V and J are TRBV19 and TRBJ1-3; no definite D call. Germline V CDR1 and CDR2: LNHDA, SQIVND (reference sequence). The germline V and J ends were trimmed by 2 bases and 4 bases, with 9 bases remaining between them. The CDR3 sequence is 14 residues long. The CDR3 sequence: CASSISGGGNTIYF. The CDR3 bases that were read are TGTGCCAGTAGTATATCAGGAGGCGGAAACACC.

This clone has a count of ten or more. The read finishes 3 residues shy of the CDR3 end, and the germline J gene is used to complete it. This sequence joins TRBV4-2 and TRBJ2-2, with D unresolved. V lost 0 bases to trimming and J lost 8 bases, with 10 bases between them. Germline lookup yields CDR1 LGHNA and CDR2 YNFKEQ. This CDR3 has 14 residues. The CDR3 reads CASSQENAAGELFF. CDR3 bases read: TGTGCCAGCAGCCAAGAAAACGCGGCGGGGGAG.

The table lists this clone with a few counts. Read sequence stops 3 residues before the CDR3 end, and the germline J gene provides the missing end. The chain uses TRBV29-1 and TRBJ2-7, with 11 bases that match TRBD2. CDR1 is SQVTM and CDR2 is ANQGSEA in the germline V gene. The CDR3 is 14 amino acids. Unmatched junction bases numbered 1, after V lost 3 bases and J lost 0 bases. Partial CDR3 DNA: TGCAGCGTTGATACTAGCGGGAGCTCCTACGAG. It codes for CSVDTSGSSYE. The CDR3 reads in full as CSVDTSGSSYEQYF.

This clone came up many times. The CDR3 is cut off 3 residues early in the read; its end comes from the germline J gene. This chain joins TRBV19 and TRBJ2-1; D not certain. The germline V gene has CDR1 LNHDA and CDR2 SQIVND (reference sequence). This CDR3 region has 16 residues. V was clipped by 7 bases and J by 9 bases, with 25 bases between them. This CDR3 reads CASTKFGLSAITEQFF. The sequenced CDR3 bases are TGTGCCAGTACCAAATTCGGGTTATCAGCCATTACTGAG. The entire variable domain, with the rest obtained from reference TRBV19 and TRBJ2-1, is as follows: DGGITQSPKYLFRKEGQNVTLSCEQNLNHDAMYWYRQDPGQGLRLIYYSQIVNDFQKGDIAEGYSVSREKKESFPLTVTSAQKNPTAFYLCASTKFGLSAITEQFFGPGTRLTVL.

This clone was counted ten times or more. Read coverage stops 3 residues before the CDR3 terminus; the germline J gene supplies the remainder. V is TRBV5-1 and J is TRBJ2-1; the match to TRBD2 covers 10 bases. CDR1 and CDR2 (germline): SGHRS, YFSETQ. J gave up 8 bases and V 8 bases, and 4 bases lay outside the gene matches. The CDR3 is made up of 12 amino acids. CDR3 DNA, as far as it was read: TGCGCCAGTCGGACTAGCGGCGATGAG. Translating it yields CASRTSGDE. The complete CDR3 sequence is CASRTSGDEQFF.

This clone occurred many times. The read ends 3 residues before the CDR3 terminus; that terminus is restored from the germline J gene. The rearrangement joins TRBV7-2 to TRBJ2-2, with D perhaps matching TRBD2 (5 bases). V shed 3 bases and J shed 7 bases, with 9 bases lying between them. The germline V gene has CDR1 SGHTA and CDR2 FQGNSA. There are 13 residues in the CDR3. The chain's CDR3 is CASSFLEGGELFF. The CDR3 DNA, read in part, is TGTGCCAGCAGCTTCTTAGAGGGCGGGGAG.

This clone was detected ten times or more. The read falls 3 residues short of the CDR3 end, and the missing part is taken from the germline J gene. The chain combines TRBV29-1 with TRBJ2-1; TRBD2 matches 8 bases. With 7 bases clipped from V and 7 bases from J, the junction kept 12 bases outside the gene matches. The CDR3 has 14 amino acids. Looked up from germline, CDR1 is SQVTM and CDR2 is ANQGSEA. The part of the CDR3 DNA that was read is TGCAGCGAAGGCGGGGGGTCCCTCGGGAATGAG. Its protein product is CSEGGGSLGNE. The full CDR3 protein is CSEGGGSLGNEQFF.

There are many counts of this clone. The CDR3 end is not reached by the read, which stops 3 residues before it; the germline J gene fills it in. The V gene is TRBV10-3, the J gene TRBJ2-1, with TRBD2 matching 12 bases. The CDR3 loop spans 17 amino acids. Per germline, CDR1 ENHRY and CDR2 SYGVKD. J lost 7 bases, V lost 2 bases, and 9 bases had no gene match. CDR3 amino acids: CAISEVSSGGAKNEQFF. Partial CDR3 DNA: TGTGCCATCAGTGAGGTTTCTAGCGGGGGGGCCAAGAATGAG.

This clone was seen many times. CDR3 bases read: TGCGCCAGCAGCTTTTCCGGGACAGAGGATGAAAAA. This encodes CASSFSGTEDEK. The whole CDR3 region reads CASSFSGTEDEKLFF. The chain links TRBV5-1 to TRBJ1-4; TRBD1 matches at 7 bases. The CDR3 is cut off 3 residues early in the read; its end comes from the germline J gene. The CDR3 sequence is 15 residues long. Germline CDR1 reads SGHRS; CDR2 reads YFSETQ. Trimming removed 2 bases from V and 6 bases from J; junction bases left unmatched: 7. The whole variable domain, filled in from reference TRBV5-1 and TRBJ1-4, reads KAGVTQTPRYLIKTRGQQVTLSCSPISGHRSVSWYQQTPGQGLQFLFEYFSETQRNKGNFPGRFSGRQFSNSRSEMNVSTLELGDSALYLCASSFSGTEDEKLFFGSGTQLSVL.

This clone was counted many times. The CDR3 goes on 3 residues after the read ends, and that part is filled in from the germline J gene. V and J are TRBV20-1 and TRBJ2-1; TRBD2 agrees at 9 bases. The CDR3 has 15 amino acids. V shed 2 bases, J shed 5 bases, and the junction held 7 bases outside the gene matches. Germline assignment: CDR1 DFQATT and CDR2 SNEGSKA (reference sequence). The CDR3 reads CSARLSGRTDNEQFF. The DNA read from the CDR3 is TGCAGTGCTAGACTAAGCGGGAGGACCGACAATGAG.